This T cell receptor beta chain was sequenced in a study of CD8 T cells in ankylosing spondylitis. Study conclusions and caveats: Made up of about eight highly homologous variants, a TCR beta motif appeared characteristic of ankylosing spondylitis blood.

Each CDR3 protein is one row after TCRdb ran MiXCR on the 5' RACE reads. The repertoire consists of about 130,000 distinct CDR3 sequences, with about 6.7% occurring once and the leading ten covering approximately 13%. This clonotype appeared many times. Its specificity is not known. The trim removed 3 bases at V and 6 bases at J, leaving 9 bases unmatched. Germline V gene sequence: CDR1 SGHRS, CDR2 YFSETQ. CDR3 length: 15 amino acids. This TCR came from a female donor with ankylosing spondylitis or in good health (not recorded which). This chain connects TRBV5-1 to TRBJ2-1; 7 bases are shared with TRBD2. Input material: blood, either unsorted or a sorted T cell fraction (not recorded which). CDR3 loop: CASSWTRVNGNEQFF. The CDR3 DNA sequence: TGCGCCAGCAGCTGGACTAGGGTCAATGGCAATGAGCAGTTCTTC.